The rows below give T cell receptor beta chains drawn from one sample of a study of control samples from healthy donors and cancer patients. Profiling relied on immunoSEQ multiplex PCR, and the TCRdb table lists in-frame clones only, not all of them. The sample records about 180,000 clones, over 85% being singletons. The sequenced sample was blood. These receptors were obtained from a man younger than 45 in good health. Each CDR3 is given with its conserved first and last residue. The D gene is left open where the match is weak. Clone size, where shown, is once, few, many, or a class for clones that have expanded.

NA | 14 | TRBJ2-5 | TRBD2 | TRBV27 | CASSLAGAGETQYF | TGTGCCAGCAGTTTGGCGGGAGCTGGGGAGACCCAGTACTTC
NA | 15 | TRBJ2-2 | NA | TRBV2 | CASSPGTVNTGELFF | TGTGCCAGCAGCCCCGGGACCGTGAACACCGGGGAGCTGTTTTTT
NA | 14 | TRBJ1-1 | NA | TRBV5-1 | CASSLLFLNTEAFF | TGCGCCAGCAGCTTGCTTTTTCTGAACACTGAAGCTTTCTTT
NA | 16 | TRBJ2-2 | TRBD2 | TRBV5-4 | CASSFRRGGGTGELFF | TGTGCCAGCAGCTTTCGGCGGGGGGGCGGCACCGGGGAGCTGTTTTTT
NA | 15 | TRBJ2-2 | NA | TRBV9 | CASSVELASTGELFF | TGTGCCAGCAGCGTAGAACTAGCTTCCACCGGGGAGCTGTTTTTT
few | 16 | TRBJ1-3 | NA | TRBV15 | CATSSNDRSSGNTIYF | TGTGCCACCAGCAGTAACGACAGAAGCTCTGGAAACACCATATATTTT
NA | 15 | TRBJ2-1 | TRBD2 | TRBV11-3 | CASSLGLAGGDEQFF | TGTGCCAGCAGCTTGGGACTAGCGGGGGGTGATGAGCAGTTCTTC
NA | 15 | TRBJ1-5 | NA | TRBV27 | CASSLFPQGGQPQHF | TGTGCCAGCAGTTTATTCCCACAGGGAGGTCAGCCCCAGCATTTT
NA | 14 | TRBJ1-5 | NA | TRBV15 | CATSRDGRDQPQHF | TGTGCCACCAGCAGAGATGGACGGGATCAGCCCCAGCATTTT
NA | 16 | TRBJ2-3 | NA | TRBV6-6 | CATGLAGTLRTDTQYF | TGTGCCACTGGGCTCGCCGGGACTTTAAGGACAGATACGCAGTATTTT
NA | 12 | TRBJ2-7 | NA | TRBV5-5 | CASSLEGDEQYF | TGTGCCAGCAGCTTGGAGGGGGACGAGCAGTACTTC
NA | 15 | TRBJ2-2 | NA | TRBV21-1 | CASSRLGTNTGELFF | TGTGCCAGCAGCCGCCTGGGAACAAACACCGGGGAGCTGTTTTTT
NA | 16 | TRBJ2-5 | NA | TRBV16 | CASSQAGTAPRETQYF | TGTGCCAGCAGCCAAGCGGGGACAGCCCCCCGAGAGACCCAGTACTTC
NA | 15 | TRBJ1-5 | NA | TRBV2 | CASSGGPYSNQPQHF | TGTGCCAGCAGTGGGGGGCCCTATAGCAATCAGCCCCAGCATTTT
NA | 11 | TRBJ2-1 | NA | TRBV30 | CALPRDNEQFF | TGTGCCCTACCCCGGGACAATGAGCAGTTCTTC
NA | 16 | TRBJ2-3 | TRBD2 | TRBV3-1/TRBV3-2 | CASSQAAGVVTDTQYF | TGTGCCAGCAGCCAAGCGGCGGGGGTGGTTACAGATACGCAGTATTTT
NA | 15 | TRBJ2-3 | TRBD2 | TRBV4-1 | CASSQGLADTDTQYF | TGCGCCAGCAGCCAAGGGCTAGCGGACACAGATACGCAGTATTTT
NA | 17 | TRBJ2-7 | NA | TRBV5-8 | CASSSWSGSQRSYEQYF | TGTGCCAGCAGCTCCTGGTCCGGGAGCCAACGCTCCTACGAGCAGTACTTC
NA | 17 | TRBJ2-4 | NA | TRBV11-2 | CASSWGYTGLAKNIQYF | TGTGCCAGCAGCTGGGGTTACACGGGGCTAGCCAAAAACATTCAGTACTTC
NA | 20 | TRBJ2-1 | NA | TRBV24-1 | CATSTRVSAQGPRSYNEQFF | TGTGCCACCAGTACCAGGGTCTCGGCGCAAGGACCAAGGTCCTACAATGAGCAGTTCTTC
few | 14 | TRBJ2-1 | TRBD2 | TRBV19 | CASRAGNSYNEQFF | TGTGCCAGTAGAGCGGGGAACTCCTACAATGAGCAGTTCTTC
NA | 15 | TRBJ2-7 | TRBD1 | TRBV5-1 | CASSLDGTGYHEQYF | TGCGCCAGCAGCTTGGATGGGACAGGGTACCACGAGCAGTACTTC
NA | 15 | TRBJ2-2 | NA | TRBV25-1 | CASRDNLGRTGELFF | TGTGCCAGCAGGGACAACCTTGGAAGGACCGGGGAGCTGTTTTTT
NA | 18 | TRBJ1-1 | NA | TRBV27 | CASSLVISVGKLNTEAFF | TGTGCCAGCAGTTTAGTAATTTCTGTCGGCAAATTGAACACTGAAGCTTTCTTT
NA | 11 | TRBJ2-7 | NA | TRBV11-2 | CASSPFYEQYF | TGTGCCAGCAGTCCATTCTACGAGCAGTACTTC
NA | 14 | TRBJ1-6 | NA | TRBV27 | CASRPPAYGSPLHF | TGTGCCAGCAGGCCACCGGCTTACGGTTCACCCCTCCACTTT
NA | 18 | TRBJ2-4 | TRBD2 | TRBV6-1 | CASSGRAAGGAERNIQYF | TGTGCCAGCAGTGGGCGGGCTGCGGGAGGGGCGGAGCGGAACATTCAGTACTTC
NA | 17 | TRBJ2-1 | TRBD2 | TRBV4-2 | CASSQGIKRGEYNEQFF | TGTGCCAGCAGCCAAGGTATCAAGCGGGGGGAATACAATGAGCAGTTCTTC
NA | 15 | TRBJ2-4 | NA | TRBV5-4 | CASSLMGSGSNIQYF | TGTGCCAGCAGCTTGATGGGGTCAGGGTCAAACATTCAGTACTTC
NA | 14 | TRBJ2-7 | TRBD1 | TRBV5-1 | CASSGGQANLEQYF | TGCGCCAGCAGCGGAGGACAGGCCAACCTCGAGCAGTACTTC
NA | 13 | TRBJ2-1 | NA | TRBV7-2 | CAIDREAYNEQFF | TGTGCCATAGACAGGGAGGCCTACAATGAGCAGTTCTTC
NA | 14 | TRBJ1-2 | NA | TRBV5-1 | CASSFTDSYYGYTF | TGCGCCAGCAGTTTTACGGACAGTTACTATGGCTACACCTTC
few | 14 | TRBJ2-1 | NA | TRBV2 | CASGTRSPYNEQFF | TGTGCCAGTGGGACTCGCAGCCCCTACAATGAGCAGTTCTTC
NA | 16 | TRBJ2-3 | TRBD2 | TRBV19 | CASSLGTTTFTDTQYF | TGTGCCAGTAGTCTCGGGACTACCACTTTCACAGATACGCAGTATTTT
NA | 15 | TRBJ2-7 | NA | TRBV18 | CASSPDRSLLYEQYF | TGTGCCAGCTCACCAGACAGGTCCCTACTCTACGAGCAGTACTTC